This T cell receptor beta chain was obtained from a study of blood T cells in healthy people across ages. Study-level results: Donor CMV infection status was unknown, possibly confounding age-related changes in expanded clonotypes.

The CDR3 has 11 residues. Germline-derived CDR1 and CDR2 are DFQATT and SNEGSKA (reference sequence). Of note for this clonotype: Its antigen is undetermined.

There were at least 5.5 micrograms of total RNA extracted from every sample. Sample-barcoded 5' priming and a J-beta primer mix drove a second PCR of roughly 7 to 11 cycles. Template switching added a 12-random-nucleotide identifier to every cDNA molecule. Via MiXCR, TCRdb re-called the 5' RACE reads, giving one row per CDR3 protein. Seen here are about 800,000 distinct CDR3 sequences, around 45% observed once, and the top ten hold 15% to 20%. This TCR was recovered from a man at least 80 years old in good health. Sequencing used blood. V usage is TRBV20-1 and J usage is TRBJ2-7; D gene ambiguous. The end of the DNA fits TRBJ2-5 better, so the J call may be wrong. CDR3 bases: TGCAGTGCGACTTTAAAGGAGACCCAGTACTTC. This gives the protein CSATLKETQYF.